These 4 T cell receptor beta chains came from one sample sequenced in a study of T cell repertoires in cytomegalovirus infection. A single record per CDR3 protein comes from TCRdb applying MiXCR to the reads. Of 400,000 to 600,000 distinct CDR3 sequences in the sample, roughly 43% were seen once. Which antigens these TCRs recognize remains unknown. Sequencing used cultured PBMCs, obtained from culture after CMV antigen stimulation. The receptors originated from a human donor in good health (CMV status not recorded). Some clones in this sample may be carry-over from other donors' samples.

This clonotype was found a few times. The V gene is TRBV7-2, the J gene TRBJ2-1; TRBD1 aligns across 9 bases. The CDR3 runs 16 residues. Germline values: CDR1 SGHTA, CDR2 FQGNSA. J was trimmed by 8 bases and V by 1 base; bases with no gene match: 9. The CDR3 is CASSLVGTGTPHEQFF. The CDR3 DNA follows: TGTGCCAGCAGCTTAGTCGGGACAGGGACCCCCCATGAGCAGTTCTTC. Looking up the rest from reference TRBV7-2 and TRBJ2-1 gives the full variable domain: GAGVSQSPSNKVTEKGKDVELRCDPISGHTALYWYRQSLGQGLEFLIYFQGNSAPDKSGLPSDRFSAERTGGSVSTLTIQRTQQEDSAVYLCASSLVGTGTPHEQFFGPGTRLTVL.

This clonotype occurred a few times. The chain recombines TRBV7-9 with TRBJ2-1, with a weak D call TRBD2 (5 bases). Per germline, CDR1 SEHNR and CDR2 FQNEAQ (reference sequence). V lost 1 base to trimming and J lost 7 bases, with 8 bases between them. The CDR3 runs to 13 residues. Here the CDR3 reads CASSLEWENEQFF. Written as DNA, the CDR3 is TGTGCCAGCAGCTTAGAGTGGGAGAATGAGCAGTTCTTC. The variable domain in full, with the rest retrieved from reference TRBV7-9 and TRBJ2-1, is DTGVSQNPRHKITKRGQNVTFRCDPISEHNRLYWYRQTLGQGPEFLTYFQNEAQLEKSRLLSDRFSAERPKGSFSTLEIQRTEQGDSAMYLCASSLEWENEQFFGPGTRLTVL.

This sequence joins TRBV4-1 and TRBJ2-3; a weak D match, TRBD2 (5 bases). Trimming removed 1 base from V and 6 bases from J, with 14 bases in between. Germline lookup yields CDR1 MGHRA and CDR2 YSYEKL. There are 15 residues in the CDR3. The DNA of the CDR3 is TGCGCCAGCAGCCAAGCCCCCCAGCGGTGGGATACGCAGTATTTT. Its translation: CASSQAPQRWDTQYF.

The rearrangement joins TRBV19 to TRBJ1-1; D is unresolved. V lost 0 bases and J lost 10, with 15 bases in between. CDR3 length: 14 amino acids. Germline CDR1 reads LNHDA; CDR2 reads SQIVND (reference sequence). The CDR3 nucleotides are TGTGCCAGTAGTATAGATCGTGACACCGACACAGCTTTCTTT. Amino acid sequence: CASSIDRDTDTAFF. The whole variable domain, remainder taken from reference TRBV19 and TRBJ1-1, is DGGITQSPKYLFRKEGQNVTLSCEQNLNHDAMYWYRQDPGQGLRLIYYSQIVNDFQKGDIAEGYSVSREKKESFPLTVTSAQKNPTAFYLCASSIDRDTDTAFFGQGTRLTVV.